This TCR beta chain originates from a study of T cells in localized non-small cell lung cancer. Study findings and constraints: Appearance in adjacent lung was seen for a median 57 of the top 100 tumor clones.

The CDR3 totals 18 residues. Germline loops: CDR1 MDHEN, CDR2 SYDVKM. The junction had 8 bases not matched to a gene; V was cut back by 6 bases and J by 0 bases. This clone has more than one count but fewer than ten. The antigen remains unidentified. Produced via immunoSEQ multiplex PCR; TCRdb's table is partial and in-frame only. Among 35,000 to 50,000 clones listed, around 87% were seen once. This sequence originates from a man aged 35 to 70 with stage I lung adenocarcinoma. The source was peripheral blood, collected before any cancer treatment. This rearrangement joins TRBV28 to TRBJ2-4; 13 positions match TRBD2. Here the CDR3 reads CASSLGTSGILAKNIQYF. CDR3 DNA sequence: TGTGCCAGCAGCCTTGGGACTAGCGGGATACTAGCCAAAAACATTCAGTACTTC.